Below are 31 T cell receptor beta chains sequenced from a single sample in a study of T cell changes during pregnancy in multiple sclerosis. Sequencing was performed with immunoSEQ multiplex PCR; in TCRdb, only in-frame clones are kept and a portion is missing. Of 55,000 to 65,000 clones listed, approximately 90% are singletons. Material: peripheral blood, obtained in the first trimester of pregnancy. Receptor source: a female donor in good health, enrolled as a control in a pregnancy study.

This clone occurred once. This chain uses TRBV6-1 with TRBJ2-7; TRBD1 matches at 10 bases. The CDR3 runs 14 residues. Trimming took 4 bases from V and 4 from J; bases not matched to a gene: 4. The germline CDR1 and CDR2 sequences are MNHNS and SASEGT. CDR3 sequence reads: CASSGQGASYEQYF. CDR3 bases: TGTGCCAGCAGTGGACAGGGGGCATCTTACGAGCAGTACTTC.

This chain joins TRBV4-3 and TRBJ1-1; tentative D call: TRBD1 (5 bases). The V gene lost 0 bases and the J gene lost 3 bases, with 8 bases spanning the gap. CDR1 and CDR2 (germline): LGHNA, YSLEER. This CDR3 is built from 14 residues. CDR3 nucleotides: TGCGCCAGCAGCCAAGACAGGGTGTACACTGAAGCTTTCTTT. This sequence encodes CASSQDRVYTEAFF.

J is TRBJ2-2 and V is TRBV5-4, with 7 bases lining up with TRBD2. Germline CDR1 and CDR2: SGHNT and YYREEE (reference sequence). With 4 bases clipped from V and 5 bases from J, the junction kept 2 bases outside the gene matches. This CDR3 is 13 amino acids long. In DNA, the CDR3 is TGTGCCAGCAGCCCCGGGAGGACCGGGGAGCTGTTTTTT. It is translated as CASSPGRTGELFF.

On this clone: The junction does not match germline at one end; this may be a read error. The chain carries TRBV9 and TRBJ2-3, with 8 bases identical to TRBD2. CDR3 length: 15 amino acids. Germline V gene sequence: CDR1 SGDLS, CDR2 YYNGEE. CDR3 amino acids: CASSVGSGGADTQYF. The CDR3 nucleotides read TGTGCCAGCAGTGTAGGTTCCGGGGGGGCGGATACGCAGTATTTT.

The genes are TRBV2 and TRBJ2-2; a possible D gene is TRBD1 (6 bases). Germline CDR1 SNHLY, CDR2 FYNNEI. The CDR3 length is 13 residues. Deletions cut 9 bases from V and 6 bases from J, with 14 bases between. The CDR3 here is CARKSQGSGELFF. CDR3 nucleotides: TGTGCCAGAAAATCACAGGGTTCCGGGGAGCTGTTTTTT.

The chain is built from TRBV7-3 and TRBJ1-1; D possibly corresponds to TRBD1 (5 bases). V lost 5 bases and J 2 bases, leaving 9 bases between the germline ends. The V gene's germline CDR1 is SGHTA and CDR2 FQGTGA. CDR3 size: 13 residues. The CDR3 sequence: CASSPGINTEAFF. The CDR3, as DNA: TGTGCCAGCAGCCCAGGGATCAACACTGAAGCTTTCTTT.

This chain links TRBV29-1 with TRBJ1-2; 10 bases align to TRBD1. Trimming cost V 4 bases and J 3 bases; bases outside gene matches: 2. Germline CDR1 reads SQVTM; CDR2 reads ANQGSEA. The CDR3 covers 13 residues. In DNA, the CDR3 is TGCAGCGTTGGACAGGGGGCTGACTATGGCTACACCTTC. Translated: CSVGQGADYGYTF.

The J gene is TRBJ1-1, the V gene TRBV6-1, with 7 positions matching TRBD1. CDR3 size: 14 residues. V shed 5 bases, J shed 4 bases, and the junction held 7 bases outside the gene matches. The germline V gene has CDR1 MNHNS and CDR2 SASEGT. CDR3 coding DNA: TGTGCCAGCAGTCCGACAGGGCGGGGCACTGAAGCTTTCTTT. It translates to CASSPTGRGTEAFF.

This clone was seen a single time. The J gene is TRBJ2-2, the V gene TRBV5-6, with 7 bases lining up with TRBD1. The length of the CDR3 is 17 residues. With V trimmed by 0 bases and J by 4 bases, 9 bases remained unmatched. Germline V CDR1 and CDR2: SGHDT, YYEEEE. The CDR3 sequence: CASSLGLGRGSTGELFF. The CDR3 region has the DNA TGTGCCAGCAGCTTGGGGCTTGGCAGGGGGAGCACCGGGGAGCTGTTTTTT.

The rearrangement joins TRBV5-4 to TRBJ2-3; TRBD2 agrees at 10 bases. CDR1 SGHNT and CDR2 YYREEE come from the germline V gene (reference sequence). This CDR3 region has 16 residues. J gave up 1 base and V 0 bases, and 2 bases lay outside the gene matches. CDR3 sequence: CASSLAGTSGTDTQYF. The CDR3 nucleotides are TGTGCCAGCAGCTTGGCCGGGACTAGCGGCACAGATACGCAGTATTTT.

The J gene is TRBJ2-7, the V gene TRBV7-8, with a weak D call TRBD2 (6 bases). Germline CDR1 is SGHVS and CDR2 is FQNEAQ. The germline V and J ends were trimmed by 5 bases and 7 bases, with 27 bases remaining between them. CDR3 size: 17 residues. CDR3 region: CASSPPRAGILWGEQYF. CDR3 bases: TGTGCCAGCAGCCCCCCCCGGGCGGGGATCCTCTGGGGAGAGCAGTACTTC.

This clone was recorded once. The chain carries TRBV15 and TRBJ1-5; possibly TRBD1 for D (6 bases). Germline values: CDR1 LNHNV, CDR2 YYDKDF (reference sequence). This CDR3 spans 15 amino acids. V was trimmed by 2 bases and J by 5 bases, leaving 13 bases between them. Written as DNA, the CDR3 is TGTGCCACCAGCAGACAGGGGAGAGGGGATCAGCCCCAGCATTTT. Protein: CATSRQGRGDQPQHF.

The CDR3 loop is CASSPTDWGNTEAFF. The CDR3 DNA reads TGTGCCAGCTCACCCACGGACTGGGGGAACACTGAAGCTTTCTTT. The chain recombines TRBV18 with TRBJ1-1; D not resolved. From germline, CDR1 is KGHSH and CDR2 LQKENI. V was trimmed by 3 bases and J by 1 base, leaving 12 bases between them. This CDR3 has 15 amino acids.

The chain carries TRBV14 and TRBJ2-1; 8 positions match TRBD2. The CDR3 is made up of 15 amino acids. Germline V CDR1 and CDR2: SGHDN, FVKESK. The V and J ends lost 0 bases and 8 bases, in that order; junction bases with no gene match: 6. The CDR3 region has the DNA TGTGCCAGCAGCCAAGATCGTGGGACTAGGGATGAGCAGTTCTTC. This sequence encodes CASSQDRGTRDEQFF.

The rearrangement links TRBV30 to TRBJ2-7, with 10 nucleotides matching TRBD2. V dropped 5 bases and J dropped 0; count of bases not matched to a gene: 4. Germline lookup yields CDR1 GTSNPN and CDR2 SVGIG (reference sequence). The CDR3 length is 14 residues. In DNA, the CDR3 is TGTGCCTGGGATAGCGGGGGGAACTCCTACGAGCAGTACTTC. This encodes CAWDSGGNSYEQYF.

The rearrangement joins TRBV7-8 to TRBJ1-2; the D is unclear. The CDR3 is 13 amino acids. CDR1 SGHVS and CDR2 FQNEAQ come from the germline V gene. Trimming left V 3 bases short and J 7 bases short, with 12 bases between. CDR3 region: CASSFPGSRGYTF. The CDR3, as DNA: TGTGCCAGCAGCTTTCCAGGATCGCGTGGCTACACCTTC.

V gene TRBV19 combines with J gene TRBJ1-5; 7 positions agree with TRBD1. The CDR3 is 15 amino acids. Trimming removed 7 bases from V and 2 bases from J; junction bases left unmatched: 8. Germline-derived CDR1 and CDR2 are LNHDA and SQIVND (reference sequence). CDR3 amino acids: CASKGGQLGNQPQHF. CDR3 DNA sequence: TGTGCCAGTAAAGGGGGACAGTTGGGCAATCAGCCCCAGCATTTT.

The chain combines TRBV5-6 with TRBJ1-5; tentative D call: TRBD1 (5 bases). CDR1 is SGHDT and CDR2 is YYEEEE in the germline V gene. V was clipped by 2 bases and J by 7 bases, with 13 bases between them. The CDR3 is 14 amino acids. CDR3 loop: CASSFQGFGQPQHF. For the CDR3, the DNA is TGTGCCAGCAGCTTTCAGGGTTTCGGCCAGCCCCAGCATTTT.

CDR3 loop: CASSARTSGGRTYNEQFF. The CDR3 DNA sequence: TGTGCCAGCAGCGCCCGGACTAGCGGGGGCCGAACCTACAATGAGCAGTTCTTC. The rearrangement links TRBV2 to TRBJ2-1; 13 bases map to TRBD2. Per the germline V gene, CDR1 is SNHLY and CDR2 is FYNNEI. V shed 6 bases and J 2 bases; nucleotides not matched to a gene: 10. There are 18 residues in the CDR3.

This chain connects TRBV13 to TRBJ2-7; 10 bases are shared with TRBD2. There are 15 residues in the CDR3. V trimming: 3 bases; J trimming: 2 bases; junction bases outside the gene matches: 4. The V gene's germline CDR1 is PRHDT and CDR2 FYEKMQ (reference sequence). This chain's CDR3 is CASSFSGGPAYEQYF. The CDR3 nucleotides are TGTGCCAGCAGCTTTAGCGGGGGGCCCGCCTACGAGCAGTACTTC.

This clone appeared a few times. CDR3: CASTRGALYNEQFF. The DNA of the CDR3 is TGTGCCAGCACCCGGGGGGCCCTCTACAATGAGCAGTTCTTC. The rearrangement links TRBV7-2 to TRBJ2-1, with a possible D match to TRBD2 (7 bases). The germline CDR1 and CDR2 sequences are SGHTA and FQGNSA. The V end was cut by 7 bases, the J end by 3 bases, with 13 bases between. This CDR3 comprises 14 residues.

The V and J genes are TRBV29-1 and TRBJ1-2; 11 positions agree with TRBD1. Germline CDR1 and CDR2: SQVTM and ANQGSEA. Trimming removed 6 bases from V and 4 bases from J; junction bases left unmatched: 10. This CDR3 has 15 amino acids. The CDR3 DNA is TGCAGCGTGACATGGACAGGGGGCGCGGGCTATGGCTACACCTTC. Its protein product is CSVTWTGGAGYGYTF.

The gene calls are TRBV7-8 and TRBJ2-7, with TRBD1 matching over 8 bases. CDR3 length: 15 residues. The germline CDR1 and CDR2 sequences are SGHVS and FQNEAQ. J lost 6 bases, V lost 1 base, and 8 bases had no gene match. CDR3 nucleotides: TGTGCCAGCAGCTTAGTTCAGGGGGCGACTATCGAGCAGTACTTC. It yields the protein CASSLVQGATIEQYF.

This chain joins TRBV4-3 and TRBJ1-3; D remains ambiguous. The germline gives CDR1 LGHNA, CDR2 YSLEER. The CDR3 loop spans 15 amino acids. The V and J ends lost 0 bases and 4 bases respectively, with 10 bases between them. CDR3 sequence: CASSQDAGSGNTIYF. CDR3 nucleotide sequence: TGCGCCAGCAGCCAAGATGCGGGCTCCGGAAACACCATATATTTT.

The CDR3 DNA reads TGTGCCAGCAGCGGACAGGGAGTCCCCTACGAGCAGTACTTC. Protein sequence: CASSGQGVPYEQYF. The gene calls are TRBV5-4 and TRBJ2-7; 8 nucleotides agree with TRBD1. The CDR3 has 14 residues. The V gene's germline CDR1 is SGHNT and CDR2 YYREEE (reference sequence). V lost 4 bases, J lost 2 bases, and 5 bases stayed unmatched.

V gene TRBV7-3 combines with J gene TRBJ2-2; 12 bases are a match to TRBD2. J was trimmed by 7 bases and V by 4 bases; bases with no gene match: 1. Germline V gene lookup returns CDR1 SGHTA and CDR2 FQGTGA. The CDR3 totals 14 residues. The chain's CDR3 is CASSSGLAGGELFF. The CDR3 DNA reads TGTGCCAGCAGCTCGGGACTAGCGGGCGGGGAGCTGTTTTTT.

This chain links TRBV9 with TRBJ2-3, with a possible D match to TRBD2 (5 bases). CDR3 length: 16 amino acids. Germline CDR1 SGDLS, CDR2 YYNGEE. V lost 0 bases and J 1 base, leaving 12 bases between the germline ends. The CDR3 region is CASSVDARARTDTQYF. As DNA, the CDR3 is TGTGCCAGCAGCGTAGATGCGCGGGCCCGCACAGATACGCAGTATTTT.

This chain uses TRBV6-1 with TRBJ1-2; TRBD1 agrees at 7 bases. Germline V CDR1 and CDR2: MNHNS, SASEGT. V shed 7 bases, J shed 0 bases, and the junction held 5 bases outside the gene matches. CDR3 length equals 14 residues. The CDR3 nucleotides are TGTGCCAGCACGAAGGACAGGACTAACTATGGCTACACCTTC. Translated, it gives CASTKDRTNYGYTF.

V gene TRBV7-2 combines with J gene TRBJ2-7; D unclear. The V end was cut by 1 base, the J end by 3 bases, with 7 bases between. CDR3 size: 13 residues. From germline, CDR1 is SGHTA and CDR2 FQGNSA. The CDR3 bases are TGTGCCAGCAGCTTAGGCAGTCTCTACGAGCAGTACTTC. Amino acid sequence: CASSLGSLYEQYF.

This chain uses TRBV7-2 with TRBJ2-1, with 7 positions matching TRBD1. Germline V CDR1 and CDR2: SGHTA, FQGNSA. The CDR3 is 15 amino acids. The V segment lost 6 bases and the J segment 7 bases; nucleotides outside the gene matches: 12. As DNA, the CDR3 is TGTGCCAGCAGACGGTCGGGACAGTTACTTAATGAGCAGTTCTTC. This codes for CASRRSGQLLNEQFF.

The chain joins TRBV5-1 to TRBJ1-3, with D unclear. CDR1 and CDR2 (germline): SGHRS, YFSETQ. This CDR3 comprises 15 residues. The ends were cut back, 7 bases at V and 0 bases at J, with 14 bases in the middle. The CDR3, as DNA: TGCGCCAGCTCGCCGACGGGGTTCTCTGGAAACACCATATATTTT. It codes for CASSPTGFSGNTIYF.